The TCR beta chain described here comes from a study of T cells in narcolepsy. Study findings and constraints: Blood of same and different patients, but not healthy controls, reportedly held recurring autoreactive clonotypes. Some memory CD4+ repertoires had no autoreactive clone sequences.

Trimming took off 7 bases at V and 1 base at J, with 12 bases between the two ends. Germline V gene sequence: CDR1 SGDLS, CDR2 YYNGEE. CDR3 length: 13 amino acids. Using immunoSEQ multiplex PCR, the repertoire was profiled, and TCRdb retains in-frame clones only, with some absent. The sample records 30,000 or so clones, about 85% being singletons. As concerns this clone: The antigen remains unidentified.

This sequence joins TRBV9 and TRBJ2-7, with D uncertain. Sequenced sample: CD45RA- memory CD4+ T cells from PBMCs. The sequence came from a human donor with narcolepsy. This CDR3 is CASSRAPSYEQYF. In DNA, the CDR3 is TGTGCCAGCTCACGAGCACCGTCCTACGAGCAGTACTTC. Complete variable domain (other parts from reference TRBV9 and TRBJ2-7): DSGVTQTPKHLITATGQRVTLRCSPRSGDLSVYWYQQSLDQGLQFLIQYYNGEERAKGNILERFSAQQFPDLHSELNLSSLELGDSALYFCASSRAPSYEQYFGPGTRLTVT.